Below, 25 T cell receptor beta chains from the same sample are listed, as sequenced in a study of blood T cell dynamics during melanoma immunotherapy. Method: immunoSEQ multiplex PCR; TCRdb's copy keeps in-frame clones and lacks some. The sample contains 7,500 to 10,000 clones, approximately 90% of which appear only once. Sample time point: week 3, after first cycle of checkpoint inhibitor. Here the sequenced sample was blood, taken from a patient treated with checkpoint blockade. The receptor source for this set is a human donor with melanoma.

CDR3 region: CASRERTGRGELFF. The CDR3, as DNA: TGTGCCAGCAGAGAGAGGACTGGCCGCGGGGAGCTGTTTTTT. V gene TRBV2 combines with J gene TRBJ2-2, with D maybe TRBD2 (5 bases). Germline CDR1 is SNHLY and CDR2 is FYNNEI. Trimming shortened V by 6 bases and J by 7 bases, and 15 bases separated the two germline ends. CDR3 length equals 14 residues.

The genes are TRBV29-1 and TRBJ1-2, with 9 bases aligning to TRBD1. CDR1 is SQVTM and CDR2 is ANQGSEA in the germline V gene. The CDR3 is made up of 12 amino acids. The CDR3 sequence: CRATGGNYGYTF. In nucleotides, the CDR3 is TGCAGAGCCACAGGGGGCAACTATGGCTACACCTTC. The whole variable domain, remainder taken from reference TRBV29-1 and TRBJ1-2, is SAVISQKPSRDICQRGTSLTIQCQVDSQVTMMFWYRQQPGQSLTLIATANQGSEATYESGFVIDKFPISRPNLTFSTLTVSNMSPEDSSIYLCRATGGNYGYTFGSGTRLTVV.

V gene TRBV10-3 combines with J gene TRBJ2-1; 14 nucleotides line up with TRBD2. CDR3 length: 20 amino acids. The V gene end was trimmed by 4 bases and the J gene end by 3 bases; junction bases not matched to a gene: 14. CDR1 ENHRY and CDR2 SYGVKD come from the germline V gene. As DNA, the CDR3 is TGTGCCATCAGTGGATCCGGGACTAGCGGGGGTCCCCCTAACTACAATGAGCAGTTCTTC. Its translation: CAISGSGTSGGPPNYNEQFF.

The chain recombines TRBV7-1 with TRBJ2-7; D gene unclear. TRBV7-1 is identified as an open reading frame with a role that is uncertain. The CDR3 length is 13 residues. Trimming left V 4 bases short and J 6 bases short, with 13 bases between. The CDR3: CASSLGSRREQYF. DNA of the CDR3: TGTGCCAGCAGCTTAGGGTCTAGACGCGAGCAGTACTTC.

This clone appeared a single time. V gene TRBV6-6 combines with J gene TRBJ2-2, with TRBD2 matching over 9 bases. V lost 6 bases, J lost 1 base, and 3 bases stayed unmatched. The CDR3 has 15 residues. The germline V gene has CDR1 MNHNY and CDR2 SVGAGI (reference sequence). CDR3 DNA: TGTGCCAGCAGAGAGACTAGCGGGAACACCGGGGAGCTGTTTTTT. Amino acid sequence: CASRETSGNTGELFF.

The rearrangement joins TRBV5-6 to TRBJ2-7; 11 bases map to TRBD2. The trim removed 4 bases at V and 1 base at J, leaving 7 bases unmatched. The CDR3 contains 16 residues. Germline V gives CDR1 SGHDT, CDR2 YYEEEE. The CDR3 spells CASSEELAGVSYEQYF. In nucleotides, the CDR3 is TGTGCCAGCAGCGAAGAACTAGCGGGGGTTTCCTACGAGCAGTACTTC.

The CDR3: CASSPFAGNLNEQFF. The CDR3 nucleotides read TGTGCCAGCTCGCCGTTTGCGGGAAATCTCAATGAGCAGTTCTTC. The chain couples TRBV18 to TRBJ2-1; TRBD2 is a possible D gene (6 bases). V was clipped by 6 bases and J by 6 bases, with 18 bases between them. The germline V gene has CDR1 KGHSH and CDR2 LQKENI. This CDR3 comprises 15 residues.

The V call is TRBV15, the J call TRBJ1-4; TRBD1 agrees at 7 bases. The germline V gene has CDR1 LNHNV and CDR2 YYDKDF (reference sequence). The CDR3 is 17 residues long. The junction had 9 bases not matched to a gene; V was cut back by 5 bases and J by 0 bases. CDR3 coding DNA: TGTGCCACCAGCGGGGAACCGGGACAGACAACTAATGAAAAACTGTTTTTT. This encodes CATSGEPGQTTNEKLFF.

This clone was detected once. The rearrangement links TRBV6-6 to TRBJ1-3; D might be TRBD1 (6 bases). V shed 8 bases and J shed 8 bases, with 13 bases lying between them. Per germline, CDR1 MNHNY and CDR2 SVGAGI (reference sequence). The CDR3 totals 12 residues. The DNA of the CDR3 is TGTGCCAGCGGCTCAGGGGTTGACACCATATATTTT. It translates to CASGSGVDTIYF.

The chain recombines TRBV7-2 with TRBJ2-1; the D is unclear. The CDR3 length is 13 residues. Looked up from germline, CDR1 is SGHTA and CDR2 is FQGNSA. The germline V and J ends were trimmed by 5 bases and 8 bases, with 13 bases remaining between them. The CDR3 DNA sequence: TGTGCCAGCAGCCCCCAGATCAGCGATGAGCAGTTCTTC. Translation: CASSPQISDEQFF.

About this clone: The sample has other DNA sequences that encode this CDR3 too. The genes are TRBV5-1 and TRBJ2-2; 8 bases line up with TRBD1. Germline assignment: CDR1 SGHRS and CDR2 YFSETQ. The CDR3 consists of 14 residues. Germline trimming cut 4 bases from V and 1 base from J; bases unmatched to any gene: 0. The CDR3 DNA is TGCGCCAGCAGCGGGACAGGGAACACCGGGGAGCTGTTTTTT. Translated, it gives CASSGTGNTGELFF.

The chain recombines TRBV28 with TRBJ1-1, with D unresolved. Germline V lookup: CDR1 MDHEN, CDR2 SYDVKM. This CDR3 has 16 amino acids. V was clipped by 2 bases and J by 0 bases, with 13 bases between them. The CDR3 nucleotides are TGTGCCAGCAGTTTAGGGATTTCTTACATGAACACTGAAGCTTTCTTT. Protein: CASSLGISYMNTEAFF.

About this clone: The sample contains more than one DNA sequence encoding this CDR3. This chain joins TRBV7-8 and TRBJ1-5; possible D gene TRBD1, 5 bases. Deletions cut 0 bases from V and 2 bases from J, with 11 bases between. Per the germline V gene, CDR1 is SGHVS and CDR2 is FQNEAQ. CDR3 length: 16 amino acids. CDR3 sequence reads: CASSLAGRGGNQPQHF. The CDR3 coding sequence is TGTGCCAGCAGCTTAGCGGGGCGGGGGGGCAATCAGCCCCAGCATTTT.

This sequence joins TRBV10-1 and TRBJ2-5; 7 bases are a match to TRBD2. The J call could be wrong; TRBJ2-7 is a better fit for the DNA end. This CDR3 region has 15 residues. The germline V gene has CDR1 WNHNN and CDR2 SYGVQD (reference sequence). The CDR3 here is CASSPGGPSSYEQYF. The CDR3 DNA sequence: TGCGCCAGCAGCCCGGGAGGCCCTAGCTCCTACGAGCAGTACTTC.

The chain joins TRBV5-6 to TRBJ2-2, with D perhaps TRBD1 or TRBD2 (5 bases each). The CDR3 sequence is 14 residues long. The V gene lost 1 base and the J gene lost 4 bases, with 8 bases spanning the gap. CDR1 SGHDT and CDR2 YYEEEE come from the germline V gene. CDR3 protein: CASSLRGVTGELFF. DNA for the CDR3: TGTGCCAGCAGCTTGAGAGGGGTCACCGGGGAGCTGTTTTTT.

The chain links TRBV9 to TRBJ2-5; 8 positions match TRBD2. In germline, CDR1 is SGDLS, CDR2 YYNGEE. The CDR3 loop spans 16 amino acids. V shed 2 bases and J 3 bases; nucleotides not matched to a gene: 9. The CDR3 coding sequence is TGTGCCAGCAGCGTCCGACCCAGCGGGGGCAAAGAGACCCAGTACTTC. Its protein is CASSVRPSGGKETQYF.

The chain couples TRBV7-2 to TRBJ1-3; the D is unclear. The CDR3 length is 16 residues. The V gene's germline CDR1 is SGHTA and CDR2 FQGNSA. Trimming took off 1 base at V and 0 bases at J, with 10 bases between the two ends. CDR3 DNA sequence: TGTGCCAGCAGCTTAGTTGATCAGGCCTCTGGAAACACCATATATTTT. This encodes CASSLVDQASGNTIYF.

The sample holds a few counts of this clone. The chain links TRBV7-2 to TRBJ2-4; no definite D call. V was pared by 5 bases and J by 9 bases, with 17 bases between. The CDR3 covers 14 residues. In germline, CDR1 is SGHTA, CDR2 FQGNSA. CDR3 protein: CASSLPPLFGIQYF. The CDR3 DNA reads TGTGCCAGCAGCCTACCCCCTCTCTTTGGCATTCAGTACTTC.

The chain employs TRBV25-1 and TRBJ2-4; D unresolved. The V end lost 3 bases, the J end lost 5 bases, and 14 bases lay between the germline ends. The CDR3 contains 15 residues. Germline loops: CDR1 MGHDK, CDR2 SYGVNS. The CDR3 bases are TGTGCCAGCAGTGACCCTGGACGGCCCGAAAACATTCAGTACTTC. Protein sequence: CASSDPGRPENIQYF.

The chain joins TRBV5-1 to TRBJ2-2; D possibly matches TRBD1 or TRBD2 (5 bases each). Deletions cut 3 bases from V and 0 bases from J, with 9 bases between. The CDR3 is 15 residues long. Looked up from germline, CDR1 is SGHRS and CDR2 is YFSETQ. CDR3 amino acids: CASSSGRSNTGELFF. DNA of the CDR3: TGCGCCAGCAGCTCGGGGCGGTCGAACACCGGGGAGCTGTTTTTT.

The chain joins TRBV5-5 to TRBJ1-1; D call uncertain. Trimming pared 4 bases from V and 4 bases from J, leaving 11 bases between. The CDR3 is 13 amino acids. Germline values: CDR1 SGHKS, CDR2 YYEKEE (reference sequence). DNA of the CDR3: TGTGCCAGCAGCCGGTGGCGGTCCACTGAAGCTTTCTTT. Translated, it gives CASSRWRSTEAFF.

The V gene is TRBV7-2, the J gene TRBJ1-6; D not resolved. The CDR3 extends over 13 amino acids. The germline CDR1 and CDR2 sequences are SGHTA and FQGNSA. V lost 6 bases, J lost 4 bases, and 7 bases lay in between. CDR3: CASSQLYNSPLHF. In DNA form, the CDR3 reads TGTGCCAGCAGTCAGTTATATAATTCACCCCTCCACTTT.

This chain joins TRBV7-9 and TRBJ2-4, with D unclear. The CDR3 consists of 14 residues. V lost 3 bases to trimming and J lost 10 bases, with 16 bases between them. The germline V gene encodes CDR1 SEHNR and CDR2 FQNEAQ (reference sequence). CDR3 protein: CASSFETKVVIQYF. The CDR3 nucleotides are TGTGCCAGCAGCTTTGAAACGAAGGTGGTTATTCAGTACTTC.

CDR3 residues: CASYRDYNEQFF. CDR3 DNA: TGTGCCTCCTACCGGGACTACAATGAGCAGTTCTTC. The V gene is TRBV30, the J gene TRBJ2-1; D perhaps matches TRBD2 (5 bases). V lost 7 bases to trimming and J lost 3 bases, with 10 bases between them. CDR1 is GTSNPN and CDR2 is SVGIG in the germline V gene (reference sequence). This CDR3 has 12 residues.

This sequence joins TRBV11-2 and TRBJ2-3; 7 nucleotides match TRBD1. The germline V gene encodes CDR1 SGHAT and CDR2 FQNNGV. V shed 6 bases, J shed 3 bases, and the junction held 18 bases outside the gene matches. The CDR3 has 18 amino acids. The DNA of the CDR3 is TGTGCCAGCAGGGAAGCAAGGGGGCGGGCCATACTTACAGATACGCAGTATTTT. Translating gives CASREARGRAILTDTQYF.